The 10 T cell receptor beta chains below come from one sample, sequenced in a study of control samples from healthy donors and cancer patients (dated by TCRdb to about 2020). Library construction relied on the immunoSEQ multiplex PCR assay. The immuneACCESS repertoire file appears here via TCRdb, limited to in-frame rearrangements. These files lack a portion of the clones; in checked studies, under half of the deficit traces to unresolved V genes, and the cause of the others is not known. The sample table lists around 85,000 clones, 94% of them with a count of one. The top ten constitute less than 6% of the sample. Source material: blood. Receptors were obtained from a woman aged 18-35 years in good health.

This clone was counted only a few times. The chain has TRBV6-2 or TRBV6-3 and TRBJ2-1; TRBD2 matches at 7 bases. V shed 5 bases, J shed 2 bases, and the junction held 6 bases outside the gene matches. The germline CDR1 and CDR2 sequences are MNHEY and SVGEGT. This CDR3 is built from 15 residues. The CDR3 loop reads CASSPSGTTYNEQFF. In DNA form, the CDR3 reads TGTGCCAGCAGTCCAAGCGGGACCACCTACAATGAGCAGTTCTTC.

This clone has just a few counts. The chain carries TRBV5-6 and TRBJ2-3, with D hard to call. This CDR3 is 13 amino acids long. From germline, CDR1 is SGHDT and CDR2 YYEEEE. V dropped 1 base and J dropped 5 bases, with 8 bases sitting between them. The CDR3 protein is CASSLPVGDTQYF. The DNA for the CDR3 is TGTGCCAGCAGCTTGCCCGTGGGAGATACGCAGTATTTT. Full variable domain (missing parts from reference TRBV5-6 and TRBJ2-3): DAGVTQSPTHLIKTRGQQVTLRCSPKSGHDTVSWYQQALGQGPQFIFQYYEEEERQRGNFPDRFSGHQFPNYSSELNVNALLLGDSALYLCASSLPVGDTQYFGPGTRLTVL.

This rearrangement joins TRBV9 to TRBJ1-4; 11 positions agree with TRBD1. The CDR3 has 16 amino acids. Germline trimming cut 4 bases from V and 6 bases from J; bases unmatched to any gene: 8. Germline CDR1 is SGDLS and CDR2 is YYNGEE. CDR3 residues: CASSKQPGQGDEKLFF. The CDR3 DNA reads as TGTGCCAGCAGCAAACAACCGGGACAGGGGGATGAAAAACTGTTTTTT.

The chain employs TRBV5-1 and TRBJ2-5, with 7 positions matching TRBD1. The J segment lost 4 bases and the V segment lost 6 bases, leaving 9 bases of the junction unmatched. CDR1 is SGHRS, CDR2 YFSETQ, per germline. This CDR3 has 14 amino acids. DNA for the CDR3: TGCGCCAGCACCGACAGGGTTTCGGGAGAGACCCAGTACTTC. It codes for CASTDRVSGETQYF.

The chain joins TRBV27 to TRBJ2-7; 8 nucleotides agree with TRBD2. The CDR3 is 15 residues long. V lost 5 bases, J lost 3 bases, and 9 bases stayed unmatched. Germline V gene data show CDR1 as MNHEY and CDR2 as SMNVEV (reference sequence). The CDR3 coding sequence is TGTGCCAGCAGTAGAGTCGGGAGGGACGGCTACGAGCAGTACTTC. Translating it yields CASSRVGRDGYEQYF.

The genes are TRBV12-5 and TRBJ1-6; 7 nucleotides match TRBD1. This CDR3 region has 14 residues. Trimming removed 7 bases from V and 8 bases from J; junction bases left unmatched: 8. The germline V gene encodes CDR1 LGHNT and CDR2 FRNRAP. This CDR3 reads CASVSGQFDSPLHF. CDR3 bases: TGTGCTAGTGTTTCGGGACAGTTCGATTCACCCCTCCACTTT.

The rearrangement joins TRBV5-8 to TRBJ2-7; TRBD2 matches at 11 bases. This CDR3 has 17 residues. The junction had 9 bases not matched to a gene; V was cut back by 2 bases and J by 2 bases. From germline, CDR1 is SGHTS and CDR2 YDEGEE. CDR3 coding DNA: TGTGCCAGCAGCTTCCGTGCTAGCGGGAGGACTACCTACGAGCAGTACTTC. Translated: CASSFRASGRTTYEQYF.

This rearrangement joins TRBV20-1 to TRBJ1-2, with no clear D. The CDR3 consists of 10 residues. V gave up 5 bases and J gave up 6 bases, with 7 bases separating them. Germline lookup yields CDR1 DFQATT and CDR2 SNEGSKA (reference sequence). This CDR3 is CSAGRDGYTF. CDR3 coding DNA: TGCAGTGCTGGAAGGGATGGCTACACCTTC.

The genes are TRBV29-1 and TRBJ2-7; D call uncertain. Looked up from germline, CDR1 is SQVTM and CDR2 is ANQGSEA. CDR3 size: 12 residues. V was pared by 3 bases and J by 1 base, with 7 bases between. CDR3 region: CSVELRSYEQYF. CDR3 coding DNA: TGCAGCGTTGAGCTCAGGTCCTACGAGCAGTACTTC.

As to this clone: At one end the junction does not follow the germline gene, possibly because of a read error. The chain joins TRBV28 to TRBJ2-7, with TRBD2 matching 9 bases. The CDR3 sequence is 14 residues long. Per germline, CDR1 MDHEN and CDR2 SYDVKM. This chain's CDR3 is CASSEREATYGQYF. The DNA of the CDR3 is TGTGCCAGCAGCGAGCGGGAGGCCACTTACGGGCAGTACTTC. Full variable domain (missing parts from reference TRBV28 and TRBJ2-7): DVKVTQSSRYLVKRTGEKVFLECVQDMDHENMFWYRQDPGLGLRLIYFSYDVKMKEKGDIPEGYSVSREKKERFSLILESASTNQTSMYLCASSEREATYGQYFGPGTRLTVT.